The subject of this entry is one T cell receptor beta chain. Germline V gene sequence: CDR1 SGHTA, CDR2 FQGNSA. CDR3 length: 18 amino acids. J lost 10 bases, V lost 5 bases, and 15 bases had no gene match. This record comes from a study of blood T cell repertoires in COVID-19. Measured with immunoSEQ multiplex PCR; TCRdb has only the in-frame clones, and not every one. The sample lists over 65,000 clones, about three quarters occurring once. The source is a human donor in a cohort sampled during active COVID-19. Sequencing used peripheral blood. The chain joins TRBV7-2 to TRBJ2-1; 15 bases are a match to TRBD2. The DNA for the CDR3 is TGTGCCAGCAGCCCGGGACTAGCGGGAGGTAGGGGCACACAGGAGCAGTTCTTC. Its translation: CASSPGLAGGRGTQEQFF.